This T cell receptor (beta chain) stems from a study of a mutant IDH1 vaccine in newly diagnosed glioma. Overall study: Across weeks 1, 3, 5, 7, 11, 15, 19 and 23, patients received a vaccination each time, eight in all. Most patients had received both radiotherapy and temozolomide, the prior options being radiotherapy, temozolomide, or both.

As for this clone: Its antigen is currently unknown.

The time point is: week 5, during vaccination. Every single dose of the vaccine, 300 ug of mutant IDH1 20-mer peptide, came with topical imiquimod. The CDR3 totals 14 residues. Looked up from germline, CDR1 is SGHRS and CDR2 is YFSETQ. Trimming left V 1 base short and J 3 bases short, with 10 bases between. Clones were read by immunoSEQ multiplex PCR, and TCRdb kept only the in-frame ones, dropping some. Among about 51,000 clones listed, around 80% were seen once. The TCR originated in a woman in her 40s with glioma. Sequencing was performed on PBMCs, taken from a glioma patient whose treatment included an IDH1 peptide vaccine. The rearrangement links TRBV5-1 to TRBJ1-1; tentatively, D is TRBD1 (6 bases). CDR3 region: CASSLLQGHTEAFF. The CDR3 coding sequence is TGCGCCAGCAGCTTGTTACAGGGACACACTGAAGCTTTCTTT.